This T cell receptor beta chain was documented in a study of glioma-infiltrating T cells. Of note for this clonotype: A much larger clonotype is one base distant, so this may be a read error.

Using RNA template, CDR3s of TCR alpha and beta were amplified with iRepertoire arm-PCR. TCRdb itself ran the multiplex PCR reads through MiXCR, one entry per CDR3 protein. The sample lists a few hundred thousand distinct CDR3 sequences, about 40% seen once, with 9.5% to 15% in the top ten. The V segment lost 6 bases and the J segment 4 bases; nucleotides outside the gene matches: 9. The CDR3 spans 15 residues. Germline assignment: CDR1 MDHEN and CDR2 SYDVKM. This receptor was taken from a human donor with low-grade glioma or glioblastoma, undergoing nonglioma brain surgery, or in good health (not recorded which). Sequences were obtained from glioma tissue, nonneoplastic brain tissue, or PBMCs (not recorded which). This chain uses TRBV28 with TRBJ2-7; TRBD1 matches 10 bases. CDR3 in amino acids: CASRGTGALQYEQYF. The CDR3 nucleotides are TGTGCCAGCAGGGGGACAGGGGCACTCCAATACGAGCAGTACTTC.